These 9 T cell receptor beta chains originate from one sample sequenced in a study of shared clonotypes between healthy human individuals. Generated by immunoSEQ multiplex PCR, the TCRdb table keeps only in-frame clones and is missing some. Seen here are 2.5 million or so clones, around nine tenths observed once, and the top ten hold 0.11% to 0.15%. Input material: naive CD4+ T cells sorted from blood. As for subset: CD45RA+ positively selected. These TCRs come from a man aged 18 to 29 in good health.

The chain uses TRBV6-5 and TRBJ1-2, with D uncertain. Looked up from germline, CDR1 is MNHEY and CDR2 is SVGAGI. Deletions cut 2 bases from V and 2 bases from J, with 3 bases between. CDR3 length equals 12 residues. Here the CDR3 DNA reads TGTGCCAGCAGTTACGGGAACTATGGCTACACCTTC. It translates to CASSYGNYGYTF.

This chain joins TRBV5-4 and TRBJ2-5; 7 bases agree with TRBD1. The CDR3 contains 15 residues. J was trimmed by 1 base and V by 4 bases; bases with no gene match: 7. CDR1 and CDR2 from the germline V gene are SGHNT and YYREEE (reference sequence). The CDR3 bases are TGTGCCAGCAGCGACAGGGTCTTCTCCCAAGAGACCCAGTACTTC. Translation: CASSDRVFSQETQYF.

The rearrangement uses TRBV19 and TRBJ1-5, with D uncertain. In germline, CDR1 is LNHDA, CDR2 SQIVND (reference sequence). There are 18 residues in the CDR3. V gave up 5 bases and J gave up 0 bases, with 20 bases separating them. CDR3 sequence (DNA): TGTGCCAGTAGTGGTTCCAGCGGGAGAAAAAATAGCAATCAGCCCCAGCATTTT. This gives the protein CASSGSSGRKNSNQPQHF.

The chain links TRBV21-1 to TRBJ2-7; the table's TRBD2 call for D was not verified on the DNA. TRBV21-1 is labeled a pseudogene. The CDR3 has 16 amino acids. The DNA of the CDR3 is TGTGCCAGCGCCCGATCTAGCGGGCATAGCTCCTACGAGCAGTACTTC. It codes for CASARSSGHSSYEQYF.

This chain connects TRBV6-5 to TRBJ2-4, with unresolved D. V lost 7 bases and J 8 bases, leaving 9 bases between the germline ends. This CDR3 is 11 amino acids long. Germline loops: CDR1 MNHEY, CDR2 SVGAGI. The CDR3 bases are TGTGCCAGCAACCCCAAGGACATTCAGTACTTC. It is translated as CASNPKDIQYF.

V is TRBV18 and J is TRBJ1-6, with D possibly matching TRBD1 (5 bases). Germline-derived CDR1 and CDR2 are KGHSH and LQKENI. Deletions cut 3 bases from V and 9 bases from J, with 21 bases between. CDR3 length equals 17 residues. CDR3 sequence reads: CASSPLSVRDAGSPLHF. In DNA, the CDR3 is TGTGCCAGCTCACCTCTGAGTGTGCGGGACGCGGGTTCACCCCTCCACTTT.

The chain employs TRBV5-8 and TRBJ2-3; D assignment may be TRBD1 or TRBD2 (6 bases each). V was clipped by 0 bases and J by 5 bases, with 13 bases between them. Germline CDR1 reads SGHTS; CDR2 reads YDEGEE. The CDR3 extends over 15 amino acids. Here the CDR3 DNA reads TGTGCCAGCAGCTTGGGGGGGGCAAGAGGAGATACGCAGTATTTT. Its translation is CASSLGGARGDTQYF.

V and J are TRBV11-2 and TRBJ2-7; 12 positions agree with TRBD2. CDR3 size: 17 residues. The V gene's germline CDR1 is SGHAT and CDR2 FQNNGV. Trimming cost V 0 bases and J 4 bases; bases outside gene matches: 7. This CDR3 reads CASSLDGLAGGLYEQYF. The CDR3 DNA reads TGTGCCAGCAGCTTAGATGGGCTAGCGGGGGGGCTGTACGAGCAGTACTTC.

The CDR3 nucleotides are TGTGCCACCAGCAGAGAAAAGTACCAAGGCTCTGGAAACACCATATATTTT. Its protein is CATSREKYQGSGNTIYF. The V and J genes are TRBV15 and TRBJ1-3, with D unresolved. The CDR3 is 17 residues long. The V gene lost 0 bases and the J gene lost 0 bases, with 12 bases spanning the gap. CDR1 is LNHNV and CDR2 is YYDKDF in the germline V gene (reference sequence).